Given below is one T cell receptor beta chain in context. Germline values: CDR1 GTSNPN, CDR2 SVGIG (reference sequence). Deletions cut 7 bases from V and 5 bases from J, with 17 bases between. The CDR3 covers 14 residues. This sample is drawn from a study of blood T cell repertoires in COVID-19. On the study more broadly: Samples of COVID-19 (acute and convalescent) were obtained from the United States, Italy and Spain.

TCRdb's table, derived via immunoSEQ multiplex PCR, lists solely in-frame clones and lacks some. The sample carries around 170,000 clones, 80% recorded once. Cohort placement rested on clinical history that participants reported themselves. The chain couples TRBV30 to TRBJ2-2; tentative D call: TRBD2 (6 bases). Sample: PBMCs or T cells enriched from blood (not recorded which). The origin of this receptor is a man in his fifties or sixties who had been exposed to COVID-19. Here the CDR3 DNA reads TGTGCCTCCATGGTCCGGGGGAGGACCGGGGAGCTGTTTTTT. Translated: CASMVRGRTGELFF. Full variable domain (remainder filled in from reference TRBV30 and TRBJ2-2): SQTIHQWPATLVQPVGSPLSLECTVEGTSNPNLYWYRQAAGRGLQLLFYSVGIGQISSEVPQNLSASRPQDRQFILSSKKLLLSDSGFYLCASMVRGRTGELFFGEGSRLTVL.